What follows is one T cell receptor (beta chain) and its context. Its antigen is undetermined. These data are taken from a study of shared clonotypes between healthy human individuals. General study results and limits: Measured sharing among donors was expected to vary with sequencing depth.

The data were produced by immunoSEQ multiplex PCR, yet TCRdb's version contains in-frame clones alone and is incomplete. The sample contains about 580,000 clones, nearly 98% of which appear only once. CDR3 length: 15 amino acids. Germline CDR1 and CDR2: LGHNA and YSLEER. Trimming took off 1 base at V and 3 bases at J, with 10 bases between the two ends. Positive CCR7 selection of CD45RO-negative cells yielded the naive CD8 cells, and terminally differentiated effector memory CD45RA+ cells were excluded. This clonotype originated in a man aged 25 to 40 in good health. The chain uses TRBV4-3 and TRBJ2-1; D is perhaps TRBD2 (6 bases). The sequenced sample consisted of naive CD8+ T cells sorted from blood. CDR3 coding DNA: TGCGCCAGCAGCCAAGCCCGCGGGGTCTACAATGAGCAGTTCTTC. It codes for CASSQARGVYNEQFF.